This TCR beta chain came from a study of cytomegalovirus exposure and HLA in healthy donors. At collection, donors were nominally healthy, but unrecorded immune exposures were probable. The V and J ends lost 8 bases and 2 bases respectively, with 6 bases between them. Germline lookup yields CDR1 SGHRS and CDR2 YFSETQ. This CDR3 spans 11 amino acids. The PCR was carried out with 60 Vbeta primers and 13 Jbeta primers. TCRdb keeps only in-frame clones here, not all; method: immunoSEQ multiplex PCR. Seen here are under 250,000 clones, 82% observed once, and the top ten hold around 6%. The chain joins TRBV5-1 to TRBJ2-3; D gene unclear. Sample: PBMCs. The TCR originated in a man in his forties in good health and CMV-seropositive. The CDR3 DNA reads as TGCGCCAGTCGCTACACAGATACGCAGTATTTT. It codes for CASRYTDTQYF.